The clone carrying this T cell receptor beta chain was seen repeatedly, ten times or more. What it recognizes is unknown. For a library built for alpha chains, this beta chain is a stray read; little rests on its size. The data were taken from a study of spatial heterogeneity in lung cancer. Time point specified: sample taken at primary tumor resection. The study sequenced unsorted whole RNA from tumor, nontumor lung or frozen PBMC. Study observations and caveats: Ubiquitous expanded tumor TCRs showed up in blood more at resection than follow-up.

Every TCR cDNA molecule bore a unique molecular identifier. A single record per CDR3 protein comes from TCRdb applying MiXCR to the 5' RACE reads. Among 8,500 to 9,000 distinct CDR3 sequences, 4.6% were seen once, and the ten largest hold around 30%. Germline V gene lookup returns CDR1 MDHEN and CDR2 SYDVKM. The CDR3 loop spans 16 amino acids. Between the trimmed V and J ends, which lost 6 bases and 6 bases, there was a span of 23 bases. The clonotype comes from a male donor with early-stage non-small cell lung cancer. This chain uses TRBV28 with TRBJ1-2, with TRBD1 as a possible D gene (5 bases). Sequencing was performed on PBMCs, taken at surgery. The CDR3 is CASSHSRRGRVDGYTF. In DNA, the CDR3 is TGTGCCAGCAGCCACTCCCGTAGGGGCAGGGTAGATGGCTACACCTTC.